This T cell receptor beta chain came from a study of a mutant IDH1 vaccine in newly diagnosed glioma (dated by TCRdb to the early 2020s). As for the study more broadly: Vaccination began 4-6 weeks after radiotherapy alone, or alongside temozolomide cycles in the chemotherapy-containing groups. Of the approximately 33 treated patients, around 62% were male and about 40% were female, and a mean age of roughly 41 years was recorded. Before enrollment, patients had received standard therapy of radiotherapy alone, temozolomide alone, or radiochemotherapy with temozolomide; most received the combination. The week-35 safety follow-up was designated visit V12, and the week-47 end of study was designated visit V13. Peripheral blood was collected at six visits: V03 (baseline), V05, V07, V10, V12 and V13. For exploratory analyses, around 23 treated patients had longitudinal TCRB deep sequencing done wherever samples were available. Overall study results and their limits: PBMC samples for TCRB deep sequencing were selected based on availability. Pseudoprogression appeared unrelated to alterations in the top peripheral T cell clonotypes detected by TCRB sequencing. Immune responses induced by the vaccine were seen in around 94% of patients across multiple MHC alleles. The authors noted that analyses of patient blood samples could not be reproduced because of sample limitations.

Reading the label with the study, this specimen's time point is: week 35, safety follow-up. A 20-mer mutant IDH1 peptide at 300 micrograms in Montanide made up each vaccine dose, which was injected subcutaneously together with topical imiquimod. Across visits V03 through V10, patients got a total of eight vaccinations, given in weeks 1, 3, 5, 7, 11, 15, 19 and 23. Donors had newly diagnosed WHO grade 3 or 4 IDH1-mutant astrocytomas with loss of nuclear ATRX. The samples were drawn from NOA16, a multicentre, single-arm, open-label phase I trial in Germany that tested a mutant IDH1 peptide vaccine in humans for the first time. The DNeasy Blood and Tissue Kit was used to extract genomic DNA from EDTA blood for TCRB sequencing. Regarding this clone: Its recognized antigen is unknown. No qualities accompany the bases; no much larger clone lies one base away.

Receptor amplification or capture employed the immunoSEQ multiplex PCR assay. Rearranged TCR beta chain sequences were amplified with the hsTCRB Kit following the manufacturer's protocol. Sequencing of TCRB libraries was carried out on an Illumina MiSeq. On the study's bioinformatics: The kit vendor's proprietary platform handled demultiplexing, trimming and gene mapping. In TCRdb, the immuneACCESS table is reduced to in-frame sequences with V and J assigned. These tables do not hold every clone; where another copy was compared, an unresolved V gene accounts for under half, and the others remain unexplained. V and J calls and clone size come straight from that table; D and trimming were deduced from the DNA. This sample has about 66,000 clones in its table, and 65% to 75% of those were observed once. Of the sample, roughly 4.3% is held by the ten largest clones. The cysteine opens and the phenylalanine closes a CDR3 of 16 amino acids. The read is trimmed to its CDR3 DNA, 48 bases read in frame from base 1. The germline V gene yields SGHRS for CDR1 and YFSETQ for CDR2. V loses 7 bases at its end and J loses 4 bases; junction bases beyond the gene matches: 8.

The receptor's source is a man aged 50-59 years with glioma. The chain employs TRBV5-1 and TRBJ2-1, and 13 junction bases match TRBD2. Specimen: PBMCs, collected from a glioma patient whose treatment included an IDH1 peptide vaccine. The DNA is TGCGCCAGCTACGACCCACTAGCGGGGGGGTACAATGAGCAGTTCTTC. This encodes CASYDPLAGGYNEQFF.